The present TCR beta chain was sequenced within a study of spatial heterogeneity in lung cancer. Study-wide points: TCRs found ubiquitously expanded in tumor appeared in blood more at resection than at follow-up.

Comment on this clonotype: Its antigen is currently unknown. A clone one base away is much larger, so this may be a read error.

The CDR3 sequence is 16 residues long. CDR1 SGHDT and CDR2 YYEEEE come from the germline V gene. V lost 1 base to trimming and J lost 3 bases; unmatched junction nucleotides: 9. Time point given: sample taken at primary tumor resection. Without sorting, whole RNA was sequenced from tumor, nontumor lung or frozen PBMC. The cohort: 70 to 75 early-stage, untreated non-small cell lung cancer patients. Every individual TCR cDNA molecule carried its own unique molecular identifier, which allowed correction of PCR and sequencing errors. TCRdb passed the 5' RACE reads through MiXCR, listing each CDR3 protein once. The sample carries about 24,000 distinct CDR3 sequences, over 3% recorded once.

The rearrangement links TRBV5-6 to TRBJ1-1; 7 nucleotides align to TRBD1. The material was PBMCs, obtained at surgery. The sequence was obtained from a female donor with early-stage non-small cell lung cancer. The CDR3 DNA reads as TGTGCCAGCAGCTTGACAGGGGAGGGCGCGGACACTGAAGCTTTCTTT. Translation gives CASSLTGEGADTEAFF.